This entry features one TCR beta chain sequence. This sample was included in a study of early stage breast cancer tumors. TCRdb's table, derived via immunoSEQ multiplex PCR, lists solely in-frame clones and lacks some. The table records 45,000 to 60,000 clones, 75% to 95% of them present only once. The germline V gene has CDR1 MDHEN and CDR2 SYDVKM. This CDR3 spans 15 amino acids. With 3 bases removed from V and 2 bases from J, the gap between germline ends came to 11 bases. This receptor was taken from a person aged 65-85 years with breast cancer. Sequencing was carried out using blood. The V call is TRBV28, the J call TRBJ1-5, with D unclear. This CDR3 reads CASSFFRGGNQPQHF. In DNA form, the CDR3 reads TGTGCCAGCAGTTTCTTCCGCGGCGGCAATCAGCCCCAGCATTTT.